The clone carrying this T cell receptor beta chain was observed a single time. No antigen is known for it. RNA transcripts served as the template for amplifying TCR beta CDR3 regions. When the TCR CDR3 underwent first-round RT-PCR, the HTBI primer set was used. TCRdb reanalysed the multiplex PCR reads using MiXCR and keeps one entry per CDR3 protein. The sample yields roughly 500,000 distinct CDR3 sequences, 40% to 50% seen once. The sample comes from a study of T cells in Graves' hyperthyroidism and ophthalmopathy. The study, taken as a whole, reports: Clonotypes that were expanded in thyroid above 0.001 mostly appeared in blood too.

The V gene lost 4 bases and the J gene lost 8 bases, with 21 bases spanning the gap. CDR1 is DFQATT and CDR2 is SNEGSKA in the germline V gene (reference sequence). This CDR3 spans 15 amino acids. This sequence was found in an adult woman with Graves' disease, either hyperthyroidism or ophthalmopathy (not recorded which). The chain links TRBV20-1 to TRBJ1-5; TRBD1 is a possible D gene (5 bases). The sequenced sample was peripheral blood or thyroid tissue (not recorded which). CDR3 amino acids: CSAKNSGGYNEPQHF. CDR3 bases: TGCAGTGCTAAGAATAGCGGGGGTTATAATGAGCCCCAGCATTTT.